The clone carrying this T cell receptor beta chain was detected only once. Sequencing of TCR beta was performed on blood CD8+ T cells and on blood CD4+ T cells. The RNA input was roughly 0.45 to 1 ug, and it was reverse transcribed with random hexamers. TCRdb processed the immunoSEQ multiplex PCR reads anew with MiXCR; each CDR3 protein has one entry. The sample holds nearly 110,000 distinct CDR3 sequences; roughly 94% are singletons and the top ten take 0.4% to 0.5%. The data belong to a study of CD8 T cells in Susac syndrome. Trimming pared 0 bases from V and 10 bases from J, leaving 3 bases between. The CDR3 extends over 11 amino acids.

The V call is TRBV12-3 or TRBV12-4, the J call TRBJ2-2; unclear D gene. The origin of this receptor is a human donor with Susac syndrome. Sequencing was carried out using CD8+ T cells from PBMCs. Written as DNA, the CDR3 is TGTGCCAGCAGTTTAGCACAGGAGCTGTTTTTT. Its translation: CASSLAQELFF.